Listed here is a single TCR beta chain. This sample stems from a study of blood T cell repertoires in COVID-19. Original data processing: Estimation of nucleated cell counts was performed using reference gene primer amplification. Method: immunoSEQ multiplex PCR; TCRdb's copy keeps in-frame clones and lacks some. The V and J calls and clone size were taken over from that table, and D and trimming were inferred from the DNA. The sample carries about 210,000 clones, about 91% recorded once. The junction had 6 bases not matched to a gene; V was cut back by 0 bases and J by 8 bases. Germline CDR1 and CDR2: SGHRS and YFSETQ. This CDR3 has 16 amino acids.

Source material: peripheral blood. The TCR originated in a man aged 18 to 30 with active or convalescent COVID-19. The genes are TRBV5-1 and TRBJ2-1; TRBD1 matches 12 bases. The DNA for the CDR3 is TGCGCCAGCAGCTTGGGAGGGACAGGGGGCGGCGATGAGCAGTTCTTC. Its translation is CASSLGGTGGGDEQFF.